The 5 T cell receptor beta chains given below trace back to one sample, sequenced in a study of human T cells and chemical hapten exposure. The time point here: pre-sensitization, week 0. Treatment noted: therapeutic diphenylcyclopropenone sensitization with weekly scalp DPC. From the RACE reads, TCRdb called clonotypes with MiXCR, one entry per CDR3 protein. The sample contains about 120,000 distinct CDR3 sequences, around an eighth of which appear only once. The starting material was whole blood, obtained in connection with sensitization to the hapten diphenylcyclopropenone (DPC). These receptors came from a woman aged 18-29 years with alopecia areata. Some clones in this sample may be carry-over from other donors' samples.

This clonotype was counted ten times or more. CDR3 coding DNA: TGTGCCAGCAGTCCAGGGGACTATGGCTACACCTTC. This codes for CASSPGDYGYTF. The J gene is TRBJ1-2, the V gene TRBV12-3 or TRBV12-4; D may be TRBD1 (6 bases). The CDR3 is made up of 12 amino acids. V was trimmed by 5 bases and J by 3 bases, leaving 7 bases between them.

The gene calls are TRBV6-5 and TRBJ2-5; D uncertain. Per germline, CDR1 MNHEY and CDR2 SVGAGI. Trimming shortened V by 0 bases and J by 1 base, and 6 bases separated the two germline ends. The CDR3 covers 14 residues. DNA of the CDR3: TGTGCCAGCAGTTACTCGAACGTCCAAGAGACCCAGTACTTC. This encodes CASSYSNVQETQYF.

The chain has TRBV7-8 and TRBJ2-1, with TRBD2 matching 11 bases. The trim removed 5 bases at V and 7 bases at J, leaving 10 bases unmatched. This CDR3 spans 16 amino acids. Germline values: CDR1 SGHVS, CDR2 FQNEAQ. For the CDR3, the DNA is TGTGCCAGCAGCGCCTCCTTAGCGGGGGGGCCGAATGAGCAGTTCTTC. Protein: CASSASLAGGPNEQFF.

This clonotype turned up a few times. CDR3 DNA: TGTGCCAGCAGCTTAGTAGGCGGGCCTAGCACAGATACGCAGTATTTT. Its protein product is CASSLVGGPSTDTQYF. V is TRBV7-2 and J is TRBJ2-3; maybe TRBD2 (5 bases). Between the trimmed V and J ends, which lost 1 base and 0 bases, there was a span of 11 bases. The CDR3 sequence is 16 residues long. CDR1 and CDR2 (germline): SGHTA, FQGNSA.

The gene calls are TRBV4-1 and TRBJ1-4; possible D gene TRBD1, 5 bases. The CDR3 has 14 amino acids. Germline V gene sequence: CDR1 MGHRA, CDR2 YSYEKL. The V end lost 3 bases, the J end lost 4 bases, and 9 bases lay between the germline ends. The CDR3: CASSHGADNEKLFF. The CDR3 DNA is TGCGCCAGCAGCCATGGGGCGGATAATGAAAAACTGTTTTTT.